A selection of T cell receptor beta chains follows, all from one sample in a study of T cell changes during pregnancy in multiple sclerosis. Data came from immunoSEQ multiplex PCR; TCRdb stores just in-frame clones and leaves some out. This table has tens of thousands of clones, around 93% appearing once. The sequences come from CD4+ T cells from peripheral blood mononuclear cells, collected after pregnancy. The source is a female donor with multiple sclerosis, enrolled in a pregnancy study. The CDR3 runs from the conserved cysteine through the conserved F or W. Each record gives: J gene, clone size, V gene, D gene, CDR3 protein, CDR3 DNA. The D gene is left open where the match is weak. Clone size appears in some rows only: once, few, many, or a class for an expanded clone.

>TRBJ2-7|.|TRBV19|TRBD2
CASSIGGTLLAGLDEQYF
TGTGCCAGTAGTATAGGCGGGACATTACTAGCGGGGCTAGACGAGCAGTACTTC
>TRBJ2-2|.|TRBV19|.
CASSRSPGLSTGELFF
TGTGCCAGTAGTCGCTCCCCGGGACTCTCCACCGGGGAGCTGTTTTTT
>TRBJ1-3|.|TRBV9|.
CASSAPPNQGSRSGNTIYF
TGTGCCAGCAGCGCCCCGCCGAACCAGGGTTCCAGGTCGGGAAACACCATATATTTT
>TRBJ1-1|.|TRBV7-6|.
CASSLGSGAGNTEAFF
TGTGCCAGCAGCTTGGGGTCAGGGGCGGGTAACACTGAAGCTTTCTTT
>TRBJ1-3|.|TRBV18|.
CASSPPGSSGNTIYF
TGTGCCAGCTCACCTCCAGGCTCCTCTGGAAACACCATATATTTT
>TRBJ1-1|.|TRBV27|.
CASSYLTLGEETEAFF
TGTGCCAGCAGTTATCTCACCCTAGGGGAAGAAACTGAAGCTTTCTTT
>TRBJ2-2|.|TRBV11-2|TRBD1
CASSSGTVYTGELFF
TGTGCCAGCAGCTCCGGGACAGTTTACACCGGGGAGCTGTTTTTT
>TRBJ1-1|.|TRBV19|TRBD1
CASSTRTGLSTEAFF
TGTGCCAGTAGTACACGGACAGGGCTAAGCACTGAAGCTTTCTTT
>TRBJ1-2|.|TRBV30|TRBD1
CAWTGGGYGYTF
TGTGCCTGGACAGGGGGCGGCTATGGCTACACCTTC
>TRBJ1-5|.|TRBV7-2|.
CASGPSQGLGPQHF
TGTGCCAGCGGTCCGTCACAGGGACTAGGGCCCCAGCATTTT
>TRBJ1-2|once|TRBV6-5|TRBD1
CASSYRGQGAGGYTF
TGTGCCAGCAGTTACCGAGGACAGGGGGCTGGTGGCTACACCTTC
>TRBJ1-2|.|TRBV7-9|.
CASSALRGVDGYTF
TGTGCCAGCAGCGCCCTCAGGGGAGTTGATGGCTACACCTTC
>TRBJ1-1|.|TRBV7-2|.
CASSLARPDPAFF
TGTGCCAGCAGCTTAGCGAGGCCAGATCCAGCTTTCTTT
>TRBJ1-4|once|TRBV6-5|.
CASRQGHKSEKLFF
TGTGCCAGCAGGCAGGGACATAAGAGTGAAAAACTGTTTTTT
>TRBJ1-4|.|TRBV30|.
CAWQDSPTNEKLFF
TGTGCCTGGCAAGACAGCCCAACTAATGAAAAACTGTTTTTT
>TRBJ2-7|.|TRBV7-6|.
CASSPTSGYEQYF
TGTGCCAGCAGCCCGACCTCAGGTTACGAGCAGTACTTC
>TRBJ1-2|.|TRBV29-1|.
CSAGGGLDCGYTF
TGCAGCGCGGGCGGGGGGCTCGACTGTGGCTACACCTTC
>TRBJ2-2|.|TRBV7-2|TRBD1
CASSFRAPGTVGGELFF
TGTGCCAGCAGCTTCCGGGCTCCCGGGACAGTTGGCGGGGAGCTGTTTTTT
>TRBJ2-1|.|TRBV6-5|.
CASRGSGAYNEQFF
TGTGCCAGCAGAGGTTCAGGGGCCTACAATGAGCAGTTCTTC
>TRBJ2-7|.|TRBV7-8|.
CASSLTRGSSYEQYF
TGTGCCAGCAGCTTAACGCGGGGTAGCTCCTACGAGCAGTACTTC
>TRBJ1-6|.|TRBV2|.
CASDRDTNNSPLHF
TGTGCCAGCGATCGGGACACAAATAATTCACCCCTCCACTTT
>TRBJ2-3|few|TRBV6-4|TRBD1
CASSAQGAGDTQYF
TGTGCCAGCAGTGCACAGGGGGCGGGAGATACGCAGTATTTT
>TRBJ1-3|.|TRBV6-5|.
CASSYTRDGNTIYF
TGTGCCAGCAGTTATACTCGGGATGGAAACACCATATATTTT
>TRBJ2-1|.|TRBV19|.
CASTSGYNEQFF
TGTGCCAGTACCTCAGGATACAATGAGCAGTTCTTC
>TRBJ2-3|.|TRBV13|TRBD2
CASSFRGLSPSDTQYF
TGTGCCAGCAGCTTCCGGGGACTATCACCGTCCGATACGCAGTATTTT
>TRBJ1-6|few|TRBV11-2|.
CASSFREMTPLHF
TGTGCCAGCAGCTTCAGGGAAATGACACCCCTCCACTTT
>TRBJ1-1|.|TRBV19|TRBD1
CASSSGTGSVNTEAFF
TGTGCCAGTAGCTCCGGGACAGGGAGTGTGAACACTGAAGCTTTCTTT
>TRBJ2-1|.|TRBV7-3|TRBD1
CASSSPGTGNEQFF
TGTGCCAGCAGCTCCCCGGGGACAGGAAATGAGCAGTTCTTC
>TRBJ1-1|.|TRBV2|.
CASGLTGGEAGEAFF
TGTGCCAGCGGGCTAACCGGGGGGGAAGCGGGAGAAGCTTTCTTT
>TRBJ2-7|.|TRBV30|TRBD2
CAWAMGEGYEQYF
TGTGCTTGGGCTATGGGGGAGGGCTACGAGCAGTACTTC
>TRBJ2-2|.|TRBV2|.
CASSAGGRTGELFF
TGTGCCAGCAGCGCAGGGGGGAGAACCGGGGAGCTGTTTTTT
>TRBJ1-4|.|TRBV7-9|TRBD1
CASSMTGVLGEKLFF
TGTGCCAGCAGCATGACAGGGGTATTAGGTGAAAAACTGTTTTTT
>TRBJ2-1|.|TRBV27|TRBD1
CASRPDRVGANEQFF
TGTGCCAGCAGGCCCGACAGGGTAGGGGCCAATGAGCAGTTCTTC
>TRBJ1-2|.|TRBV27|TRBD1
CASSPGDRINYGYTF
TGTGCCAGCAGTCCGGGGGACAGGATTAACTATGGCTACACCTTC
>TRBJ2-7|.|TRBV14|TRBD1
CASSYRFGTAAYEQYF
TGTGCCAGCAGCTACCGCTTCGGGACAGCGGCCTACGAGCAGTACTTC
>TRBJ1-1|.|TRBV29-1|TRBD1
CSVGDRARINTEAFF
TGCAGCGTTGGTGACAGGGCCCGTATAAACACTGAAGCTTTCTTT
>TRBJ1-2|once|TRBV30|TRBD1
CAWSVQGAYGYTF
TGTGCCTGGAGTGTACAGGGGGCGTATGGCTACACCTTC
>TRBJ1-2|.|TRBV29-1|.
CSVAVANYGYTF
TGCAGCGTTGCTGTAGCTAACTATGGCTACACCTTC
>TRBJ1-2|.|TRBV7-2|TRBD1
CASSPSSGQINYGYTF
TGTGCCAGCAGCCCCTCCTCGGGACAGATTAACTATGGCTACACCTTC
>TRBJ2-7|.|TRBV12-5|.
CASGLVGSEQYF
TGTGCTAGTGGTTTGGTAGGGAGCGAGCAGTACTTC
>TRBJ1-2|.|TRBV4-3|.
CASSPEGNYGYTF
TGCGCCAGCAGTCCGGAGGGGAACTATGGCTACACCTTC
>TRBJ2-3|few|TRBV19|TRBD1
CASRKTGITDTQYF
TGTGCCAGTAGAAAGACAGGGATAACAGATACGCAGTATTTT
>TRBJ1-4|.|TRBV7-2|.
CASSLDPGNEKLFF
TGTGCCAGCAGCTTAGATCCGGGTAATGAAAAACTGTTTTTT
>TRBJ1-1|once|TRBV18|.
CASSPDWNTEAFF
TGTGCCAGCTCACCTGACTGGAACACTGAAGCTTTCTTT
>TRBJ1-3|.|TRBV6-4|.
CASSDSKGVPISGNTIYF
TGTGCCAGCAGTGACTCGAAAGGGGTACCAATCTCTGGAAACACCATATATTTT
>TRBJ1-3|.|TRBV19|.
CASSIYGNTIYF
TGTGCCAGTAGTATCTATGGAAACACCATATATTTT
>TRBJ2-5|.|TRBV11-3|TRBD1
CASSLGGQGRKTQYF
TGTGCCAGCAGCTTAGGGGGACAGGGTCGAAAGACCCAGTACTTC